Shown below are 5 T cell receptor beta chains from a single sample sequenced in a study of blood T cells in healthy people across ages. A second about 6 to 12 cycle PCR used barcoded and J-beta primers. Each CDR3 protein is one row after TCRdb ran MiXCR on the 5' RACE reads. The data contain 600,000 to 900,000 distinct CDR3 sequences, roughly 26% of them singletons. The same sample was also studied in work on T cells of mothers and their children.

Sequenced material: blood. The receptors come from a boy aged 10-17 years in good health.

The chain carries TRBV7-2 and TRBJ1-4, with a tentative D call TRBD1 (6 bases). Per the germline V gene, CDR1 is SGHTA and CDR2 is FQGNSA. This CDR3 is 16 amino acids long. With 1 base removed from V and 4 bases from J, the gap between germline ends came to 13 bases. CDR3 sequence (DNA): TGTGCCAGCAGCTTAGTAGGGGGGCCAAATAATGAAAAACTGTTTTTT. Its translation is CASSLVGGPNNEKLFF.

J is TRBJ2-5 and V is TRBV30; 8 bases match TRBD2. The end of the DNA is better explained by TRBJ2-1, so the J call may be wrong. Per the germline V gene, CDR1 is GTSNPN and CDR2 is SVGIG (reference sequence). This CDR3 spans 14 amino acids. The CDR3 spells CAWSGGGSGNEQFF. In DNA, the CDR3 is TGTGCCTGGAGTGGCGGGGGGTCTGGGAATGAGCAGTTCTTC.

J is TRBJ1-2 and V is TRBV28; D call uncertain. V was trimmed by 3 bases and J by 4 bases, leaving 9 bases between them. CDR1 is MDHEN, CDR2 SYDVKM, per germline. This CDR3 region has 13 residues. CDR3: CASSFPRRYGYTF. Written as DNA, the CDR3 is TGTGCCAGCAGTTTCCCCAGACGCTATGGCTACACCTTC.

The V call is TRBV29-1, the J call TRBJ1-1; TRBD1 is a possible D gene (6 bases). Germline lookup yields CDR1 SQVTM and CDR2 ANQGSEA. The CDR3 is 14 residues long. V shed 3 bases and J shed 0 bases, with 11 bases lying between them. In DNA form, the CDR3 reads TGCAGCGTTGACGACAGGTCCATGAACACTGAAGCTTTCTTT. This codes for CSVDDRSMNTEAFF.

This clonotype was found many times. One end of the junction does not line up with germline, which may come from a read error. V and J are TRBV5-1 and TRBJ2-1, with 15 bases that match TRBD2. The CDR3 length is 16 residues. Germline CDR1 is SGHRS and CDR2 is YFSETQ. The DNA for the CDR3 is TGTGCCAGCAGCCCGCCCGGGACTAGCGGGGGGAATGAGCAGTTCTTC. It codes for CASSPPGTSGGNEQFF.